Included here is one TCR beta chain sequence, with context. Ahead of thyroid surgery, no patient had received treatment of any kind. The data stem from a study of metastatic and nonmetastatic thyroid tumors. Overall study: Repertoires were compared across blood and tumor or nodule tissue from malignant and benign thyroid patients.

MiXCR was used by TCRdb to re-call the PCR reads. In the table there are 30,000 to 50,000 clones, approximately 13% of which are singletons. This CDR3 is 15 amino acids long. CDR1 and CDR2 (germline): SGHRS, YFSETQ. V dropped 6 bases and J dropped 3 bases, with 17 bases sitting between them. This sequence was found in a female donor with papillary thyroid cancer or a benign thyroid nodule (not recorded which). Some clones in this sample may be carry-over from other donors' samples. The rearrangement joins TRBV5-1 to TRBJ2-3; a possible D gene is TRBD1 (7 bases). What was sequenced was blood. The CDR3 here is CASKAGGYRTDTQYF. The CDR3 region has the DNA TGCGCCAGCAAGGCAGGGGGGTACCGGACAGATACGCAGTATTTT.